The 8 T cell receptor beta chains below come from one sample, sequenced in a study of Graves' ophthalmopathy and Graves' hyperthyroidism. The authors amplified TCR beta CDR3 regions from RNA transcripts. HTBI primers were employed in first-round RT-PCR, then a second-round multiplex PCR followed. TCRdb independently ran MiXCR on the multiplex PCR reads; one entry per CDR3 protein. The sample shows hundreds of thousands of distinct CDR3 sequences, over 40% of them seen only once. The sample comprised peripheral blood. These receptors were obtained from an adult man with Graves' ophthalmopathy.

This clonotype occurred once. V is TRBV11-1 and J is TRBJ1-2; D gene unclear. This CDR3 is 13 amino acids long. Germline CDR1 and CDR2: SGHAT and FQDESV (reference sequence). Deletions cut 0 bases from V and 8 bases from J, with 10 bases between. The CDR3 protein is CASSLAGNFGYTF. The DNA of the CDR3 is TGTGCCAGCAGCTTAGCGGGGAATTTCGGCTACACCTTC. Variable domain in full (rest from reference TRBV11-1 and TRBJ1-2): EAEVAQSPRYKITEKSQAVAFWCDPISGHATLYWYRQILGQGPELLVQFQDESVVDDSQLPKDRFSAERLKGVDSTLKIQPAELGDSAMYLCASSLAGNFGYTFGSGTRLTVV.

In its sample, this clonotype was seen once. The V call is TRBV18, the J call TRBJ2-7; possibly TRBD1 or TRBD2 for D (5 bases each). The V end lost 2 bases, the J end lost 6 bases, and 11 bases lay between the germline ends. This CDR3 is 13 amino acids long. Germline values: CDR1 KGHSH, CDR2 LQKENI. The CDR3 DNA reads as TGTGCCAGCTCACCAGGGACGGAGCGCGAGCAGTACTTC. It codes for CASSPGTEREQYF.

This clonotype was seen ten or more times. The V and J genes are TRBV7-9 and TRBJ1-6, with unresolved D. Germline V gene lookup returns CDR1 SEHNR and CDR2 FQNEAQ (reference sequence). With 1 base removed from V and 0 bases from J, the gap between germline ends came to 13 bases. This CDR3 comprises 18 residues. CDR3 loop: CASSLVVRQSSYNSPLHF. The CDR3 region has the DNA TGTGCCAGCAGCTTAGTTGTTCGTCAGAGCTCCTATAATTCACCCCTCCACTTT.

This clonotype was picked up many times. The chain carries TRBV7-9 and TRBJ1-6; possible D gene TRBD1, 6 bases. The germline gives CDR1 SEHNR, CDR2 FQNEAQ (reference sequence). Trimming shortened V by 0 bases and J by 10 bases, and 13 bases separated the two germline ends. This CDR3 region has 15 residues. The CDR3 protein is CASSLARGRESPLHF. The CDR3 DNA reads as TGTGCCAGCAGCTTAGCACGGGGGCGGGAGTCACCCCTCCACTTT. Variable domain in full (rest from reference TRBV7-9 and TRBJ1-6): DTGVSQNPRHKITKRGQNVTFRCDPISEHNRLYWYRQTLGQGPEFLTYFQNEAQLEKSRLLSDRFSAERPKGSFSTLEIQRTEQGDSAMYLCASSLARGRESPLHFGNGTRLTVT.

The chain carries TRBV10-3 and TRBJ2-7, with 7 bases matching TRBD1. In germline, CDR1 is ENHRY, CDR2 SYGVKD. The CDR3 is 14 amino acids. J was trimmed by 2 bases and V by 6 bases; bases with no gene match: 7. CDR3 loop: CAISETGQTYEQYF. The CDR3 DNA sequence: TGTGCCATCAGCGAGACAGGGCAAACCTACGAGCAGTACTTC.

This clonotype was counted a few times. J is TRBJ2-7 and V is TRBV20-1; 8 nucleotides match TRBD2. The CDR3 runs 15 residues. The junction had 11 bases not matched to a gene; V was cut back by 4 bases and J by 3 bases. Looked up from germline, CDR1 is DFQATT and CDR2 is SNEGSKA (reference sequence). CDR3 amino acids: CSAMGEERESYEQYF. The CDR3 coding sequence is TGCAGTGCTATGGGTGAGGAGCGGGAGAGCTACGAGCAGTACTTC.

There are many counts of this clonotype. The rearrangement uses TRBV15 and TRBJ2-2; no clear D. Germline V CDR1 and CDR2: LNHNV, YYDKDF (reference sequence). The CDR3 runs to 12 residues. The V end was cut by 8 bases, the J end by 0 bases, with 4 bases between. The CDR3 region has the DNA TGTGCCACCCGACCGAACACCGGGGAGCTGTTTTTT. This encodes CATRPNTGELFF. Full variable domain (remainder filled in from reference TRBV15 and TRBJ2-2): DAMVIQNPRYQVTQFGKPVTLSCSQTLNHNVMYWYQQKSSQAPKLLFHYYDKDFNNEADTPDNFQSRRPNTSFCFLDIRSPGLGDTAMYLCATRPNTGELFFGEGSRLTVL.

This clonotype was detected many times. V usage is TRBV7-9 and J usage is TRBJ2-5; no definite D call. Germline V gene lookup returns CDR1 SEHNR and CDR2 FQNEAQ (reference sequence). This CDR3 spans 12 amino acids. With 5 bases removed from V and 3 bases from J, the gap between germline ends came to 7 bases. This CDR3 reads CASSPSEETQYF. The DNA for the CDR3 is TGTGCCAGCAGCCCCTCGGAAGAGACCCAGTACTTC. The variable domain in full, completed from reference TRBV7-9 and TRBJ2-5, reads DTGVSQNPRHKITKRGQNVTFRCDPISEHNRLYWYRQTLGQGPEFLTYFQNEAQLEKSRLLSDRFSAERPKGSFSTLEIQRTEQGDSAMYLCASSPSEETQYFGPGTRLLVL.